The 32 T cell receptor beta chains in this list originate from one sample, sequenced in a study of T cell repertoires in cytomegalovirus infection. TCRdb reprocessed the reads via MiXCR and lists one record per CDR3 protein. The table shows fewer than 85,000 distinct CDR3 sequences, with 4% occurring only once. Sequencing was performed on PBMCs. Source of these receptors: a human donor in good health (CMV status not recorded). Some clones in this sample may be carry-over from other donors' samples.

This clonotype has a count of ten or more. The chain joins TRBV6-2 or TRBV6-3 to TRBJ1-6; TRBD1 is a possible D gene (6 bases). The CDR3 length is 13 residues. Germline V CDR1 and CDR2: MNHEY, SVGEGT. V was cut by 5 bases and J by 9 bases, with 11 bases left in between. As DNA, the CDR3 is TGTGCCAGCAGTCGCGACAGGTCTTCACCCCTCCACTTT. This translates into CASSRDRSSPLHF.

This clonotype was observed at least ten times. V is TRBV7-6 and J is TRBJ2-7; D is undetermined. Trimming cost V 5 bases and J 5 bases, with 10 bases left between them. The CDR3 has 12 amino acids. From germline, CDR1 is SGHVS and CDR2 FNYEAQ. CDR3: CASSERVHEQYF. CDR3 sequence (DNA): TGTGCCAGCAGCGAAAGGGTGCACGAGCAGTACTTC. Variable domain in full (rest from reference TRBV7-6 and TRBJ2-7): GAGVSQSPRYKVTKRGQDVALRCDPISGHVSLYWYRQALGQGPEFLTYFNYEAQQDKSGLPNDRFSAERPEGSISTLTIQRTEQRDSAMYRCASSERVHEQYFGPGTRLTVT.

The table lists this clonotype with many counts. The rearrangement uses TRBV7-2 and TRBJ2-6, with D unclear. Looked up from germline, CDR1 is SGHTA and CDR2 is FQGNSA. Trimming removed 5 bases at V and 0 bases at J, with 8 bases between. CDR3 length: 15 residues. CDR3 in amino acids: CASSKAISGANVLTF. The CDR3 nucleotides are TGTGCCAGCAGCAAGGCCATCTCTGGGGCCAACGTCCTGACTTTC.

This clonotype occurred many times. The chain links TRBV11-2 to TRBJ1-2, with a weak D call TRBD1 (6 bases). This CDR3 spans 14 amino acids. Trimming left V 0 bases short and J 6 bases short, with 11 bases between. CDR1 is SGHAT and CDR2 is FQNNGV in the germline V gene. The CDR3 nucleotides read TGTGCCAGCAGCTTAGATACAGGGTTCCATGGCTACACCTTC. Encoded protein: CASSLDTGFHGYTF.

This clonotype was recorded at least ten times. The chain carries TRBV7-2 and TRBJ1-5; TRBD1 is a possible D gene (5 bases). CDR1 is SGHTA and CDR2 is FQGNSA in the germline V gene. Trimming removed 3 bases from V and 6 bases from J, with 12 bases in between. The CDR3 covers 14 residues. CDR3 sequence (DNA): TGTGCCAGCAGCTTTGTACCTGGGGGTCAGCCCCAGCATTTT. Its translation is CASSFVPGGQPQHF.

This clonotype was detected ten times or more. V gene TRBV28 combines with J gene TRBJ2-7; 7 bases fit TRBD1. Germline CDR1 and CDR2: MDHEN and SYDVKM. With V trimmed by 6 bases and J by 6 bases, 11 bases remained unmatched. The CDR3 is made up of 14 amino acids. The CDR3 is CASSQTGFVSEQYF. The CDR3 nucleotides read TGTGCCAGCAGCCAGACAGGGTTTGTCAGCGAGCAGTACTTC. Using reference TRBV28 and TRBJ2-7 for the parts outside the CDR3, the full variable domain is DVKVTQSSRYLVKRTGEKVFLECVQDMDHENMFWYRQDPGLGLRLIYFSYDVKMKEKGDIPEGYSVSREKKERFSLILESASTNQTSMYLCASSQTGFVSEQYFGPGTRLTVT.

This clonotype was counted between two and nine times. The V and J genes are TRBV6-2 or TRBV6-3 and TRBJ2-1, with D possibly TRBD1 on 6 matching bases. The length of the CDR3 is 13 residues. Per the germline V gene, CDR1 is MNHEY and CDR2 is SVGEGT. The V end was cut by 2 bases, the J end by 10 bases, with 12 bases between. For the CDR3, the DNA is TGTGCCAGCAGTTACAATACAGGGTACGAGCAGTTCTTC. Residues: CASSYNTGYEQFF.

This clonotype has a handful of counts. The genes are TRBV12-3 or TRBV12-4 and TRBJ2-1; D is uncertain. This CDR3 has 11 residues. Trimming cost V 7 bases and J 9 bases, with 10 bases left between them. CDR3 nucleotide sequence: TGTGCCAGCACCCATGGGCTTGAGCAGTTCTTC. It codes for CASTHGLEQFF.

This clonotype was counted ten times or more. The rearrangement joins TRBV7-9 to TRBJ1-5, with TRBD1 identical over 7 bases. Trimming cost V 5 bases and J 6 bases; bases outside gene matches: 7. Germline V CDR1 and CDR2: SEHNR, FQNEAQ (reference sequence). The CDR3 spans 14 residues. The CDR3 protein is CASSQGGPIQPQHF. CDR3 coding DNA: TGTGCCAGCAGCCAGGGGGGACCTATTCAGCCCCAGCATTTT.

This clonotype was observed many times. The chain employs TRBV7-2 and TRBJ1-1; D is perhaps TRBD1 (5 bases). V was pared by 5 bases and J by 4 bases, with 11 bases between. The germline V gene encodes CDR1 SGHTA and CDR2 FQGNSA. The CDR3 spans 13 residues. The CDR3 region has the DNA TGTGCCAGCAGCGGGACGGCAGGCACTGAAGCTTTCTTT. Its protein product is CASSGTAGTEAFF.

This clonotype has a count of ten or more. The chain couples TRBV6-5 to TRBJ2-7; possibly TRBD1 for D (6 bases). V was clipped by 5 bases and J by 4 bases, with 15 bases between them. Looked up from germline, CDR1 is MNHEY and CDR2 is SVGAGI. This CDR3 is built from 14 residues. This chain's CDR3 is CASSQYRAGYEQYF. The CDR3 nucleotides read TGTGCCAGCAGTCAATACAGGGCAGGGTACGAGCAGTACTTC.

This clonotype was detected many times. J is TRBJ1-1 and V is TRBV5-1; D not certain. There are 17 residues in the CDR3. With 2 bases removed from V and 2 bases from J, the gap between germline ends came to 19 bases. Germline V gene lookup returns CDR1 SGHRS and CDR2 YFSETQ. CDR3 sequence: CASSFTNRLGSNTEAFF. In nucleotides, the CDR3 is TGCGCCAGCAGCTTTACTAATCGGCTCGGGAGTAACACTGAAGCTTTCTTT. Full variable domain (rest looked up from reference TRBV5-1 and TRBJ1-1): KAGVTQTPRYLIKTRGQQVTLSCSPISGHRSVSWYQQTPGQGLQFLFEYFSETQRNKGNFPGRFSGRQFSNSRSEMNVSTLELGDSALYLCASSFTNRLGSNTEAFFGQGTRLTVV.

The sample holds many counts of this clonotype. J is TRBJ2-3 and V is TRBV28; D possibly uses TRBD1 or TRBD2 (5 bases each). V lost 4 bases, J lost 4 bases, and 15 bases lay in between. CDR3 length: 15 amino acids. Germline loops: CDR1 MDHEN, CDR2 SYDVKM. The CDR3 DNA reads as TGTGCCAGCAGTTCCCCGGGGCTCCCGCCAGATACGCAGTATTTT. This translates into CASSSPGLPPDTQYF.

There are many counts of this clonotype. The chain joins TRBV7-2 to TRBJ1-4; 9 bases agree with TRBD1. The V and J ends lost 5 bases and 8 bases, in that order; junction bases with no gene match: 3. CDR3 length: 13 residues. Germline CDR1 reads SGHTA; CDR2 reads FQGNSA. In DNA form, the CDR3 reads TGTGCCAGCAGCACAGGGACAGGGGAAAAACTGTTTTTT. Translation gives CASSTGTGEKLFF.

This clonotype was observed at least ten times. This chain connects TRBV24-1 to TRBJ2-6; the D is unclear. Looked up from germline, CDR1 is KGHDR and CDR2 is SFDVKD. Trimming removed 4 bases from V and 3 bases from J, with 9 bases in between. This CDR3 comprises 15 residues. The CDR3 region is CATSERNGGANVLTF. DNA for the CDR3: TGTGCCACCAGTGAGCGCAACGGTGGGGCCAACGTCCTGACTTTC.

This clonotype was observed at least ten times. The gene calls are TRBV7-2 and TRBJ1-6; D is uncertain. V lost 5 bases and J 4 bases, leaving 3 bases between the germline ends. The germline gives CDR1 SGHTA, CDR2 FQGNSA. This CDR3 has 12 residues. Here the CDR3 DNA reads TGTGCCAGCAGCACATATAATTCACCCCTCCACTTT. This translates into CASSTYNSPLHF.

This clonotype came up many times. The chain recombines TRBV7-2 with TRBJ2-2; D gene uncertain. The germline V gene encodes CDR1 SGHTA and CDR2 FQGNSA. There are 13 residues in the CDR3. The germline V and J ends were trimmed by 5 bases and 1 base, with 5 bases remaining between them. The CDR3: CASSLWNTGELFF. In nucleotides, the CDR3 is TGTGCCAGCAGCCTATGGAACACCGGGGAGCTGTTTTTT.

This clonotype occurred many times. The chain joins TRBV7-2 to TRBJ2-3, with a possible D match to TRBD1 (5 bases). The germline V gene encodes CDR1 SGHTA and CDR2 FQGNSA. V was cut by 0 bases and J by 1 base, with 11 bases left in between. The CDR3 has 16 residues. The CDR3 spells CASSLALGVGTDTQYF. Here the CDR3 DNA reads TGTGCCAGCAGCTTAGCTCTAGGGGTGGGCACAGATACGCAGTATTTT.

This clonotype appeared many times. One junction end does not reproduce the germline sequence, and a read error may be involved. V is TRBV7-2 and J is TRBJ1-2, with unresolved D. This CDR3 is built from 11 residues. Looked up from germline, CDR1 is SGHTA and CDR2 is FQGNSA. CDR3 in DNA: TGTGCCAGCAGCTTAGGTGCAGTGTCCGCCTTC. This sequence encodes CASSLGAVSAF. Complete variable domain (other parts from reference TRBV7-2 and TRBJ1-2): GAGVSQSPSNKVTEKGKDVELRCDPISGHTALYWYRQSLGQGLEFLIYFQGNSAPDKSGLPSDRFSAERTGGSVSTLTIQRTQQEDSAVYLCASSLGAVSAFGSGTRLTVV.

Ten or more counts support this clonotype. V gene TRBV27 combines with J gene TRBJ2-4; 14 bases are a match to TRBD2. J gave up 3 bases and V 2 bases, and 15 bases lay outside the gene matches. CDR3 size: 21 residues. Germline CDR1 reads MNHEY; CDR2 reads SMNVEV (reference sequence). DNA for the CDR3: TGTGCCAGCAGTTTAACACCCCCCCCCATGGGGACTAGCGGGAGCAAAAACATTCAGTACTTC. It yields the protein CASSLTPPPMGTSGSKNIQYF.

This clonotype has a count of ten or more. The V gene is TRBV7-6, the J gene TRBJ2-1, with D unclear. Trimming removed 3 bases from V and 0 bases from J, with 9 bases in between. Germline V gives CDR1 SGHVS, CDR2 FNYEAQ. The CDR3 consists of 15 residues. The CDR3 DNA reads as TGTGCCAGCAGCTTTGACATGAGCTCCTACAATGAGCAGTTCTTC. This gives the protein CASSFDMSSYNEQFF.

There are many counts of this clonotype. The rearrangement uses TRBV7-2 and TRBJ2-7; 7 bases fit TRBD2. CDR1 and CDR2 (germline): SGHTA, FQGNSA. The CDR3 runs 15 residues. After removal of 5 bases from V and 3 bases from J, the junction contained 10 bases not matched to a gene. The CDR3 loop reads CASSPAPAGSYEQYF. CDR3 bases: TGTGCCAGCAGCCCCGCCCCAGCGGGGAGCTACGAGCAGTACTTC. Looking up the rest from reference TRBV7-2 and TRBJ2-7 gives the full variable domain: GAGVSQSPSNKVTEKGKDVELRCDPISGHTALYWYRQSLGQGLEFLIYFQGNSAPDKSGLPSDRFSAERTGGSVSTLTIQRTQQEDSAVYLCASSPAPAGSYEQYFGPGTRLTVT.

The chain has TRBV7-9 and TRBJ1-2; tentatively, D is TRBD1 (6 bases). The V end was cut by 5 bases, the J end by 4 bases, with 11 bases between. The CDR3 is 13 amino acids. Germline CDR1 and CDR2: SEHNR and FQNEAQ (reference sequence). The CDR3: CASSPGVGYGYTF. DNA for the CDR3: TGTGCCAGCAGCCCAGGGGTTGGCTATGGCTACACCTTC.

By proportion, this clonotype is large (0.1 to 1%). The chain has TRBV6-1 and TRBJ1-1; the D gene is possibly TRBD1 (6 bases). CDR1 MNHNS and CDR2 SASEGT come from the germline V gene. V was clipped by 1 base and J by 3 bases, with 9 bases between them. The CDR3 covers 14 residues. CDR3 amino acids: CASSEGDKDTEAFF. Written as DNA, the CDR3 is TGTGCCAGCAGTGAAGGGGACAAAGACACTGAAGCTTTCTTT.

There are many counts of this clonotype. This chain links TRBV7-8 with TRBJ1-5, with TRBD1 identical over 9 bases. Trimming at V came to 5 bases and at J to 0 bases, leaving 11 bases not matched to a gene. The germline gives CDR1 SGHVS, CDR2 FQNEAQ. The CDR3 has 18 residues. The DNA for the CDR3 is TGTGCCAGCAGCACCGGGACAGGGTATTGGGGTAGCAATCAGCCCCAGCATTTT. Its protein is CASSTGTGYWGSNQPQHF. The whole variable domain, remainder taken from reference TRBV7-8 and TRBJ1-5, is GAGVSQSPRYKVAKRGQDVALRCDPISGHVSLFWYQQALGQGPEFLTYFQNEAQLDKSGLPSDRFFAERPEGSVSTLKIQRTQQEDSAVYLCASSTGTGYWGSNQPQHFGDGTRLSIL.

This clonotype has a count of ten or more. The chain is built from TRBV7-9 and TRBJ1-1; TRBD1 is a possible D gene (6 bases). This CDR3 has 13 amino acids. V gave up 5 bases and J gave up 5 bases, with 12 bases separating them. CDR1 SEHNR and CDR2 FQNEAQ come from the germline V gene (reference sequence). The CDR3 DNA follows: TGTGCCAGCAGCGACACAGGGAGGACTGAAGCTTTCTTT. It specifies CASSDTGRTEAFF.

This clonotype was recorded many times. The chain links TRBV14 to TRBJ2-2; no clear D. This CDR3 has 13 amino acids. V was clipped by 4 bases and J by 5 bases, with 8 bases between them. Germline CDR1 and CDR2: SGHDN and FVKESK. CDR3 nucleotide sequence: TGTGCCAGCAGCCCAGCGAGGACCGGGGAGCTGTTTTTT. Protein sequence: CASSPARTGELFF.

This clonotype was detected many times. This chain joins TRBV7-2 and TRBJ1-5, with 8 bases matching TRBD1. Unmatched junction bases numbered 4, after V lost 1 base and J lost 5 bases. The length of the CDR3 is 15 residues. Per the germline V gene, CDR1 is SGHTA and CDR2 is FQGNSA. The CDR3: CASSLVQGGDQPQHF. The DNA for the CDR3 is TGTGCCAGCAGCTTAGTACAGGGGGGCGATCAGCCCCAGCATTTT.

This clonotype was counted many times. V is TRBV7-2 and J is TRBJ2-3; perhaps TRBD2 as D (6 bases). Trimming cost V 0 bases and J 7 bases, with 11 bases left between them. The CDR3 extends over 14 amino acids. Per germline, CDR1 SGHTA and CDR2 FQGNSA. DNA for the CDR3: TGTGCCAGCAGCTTAGCTAGCGGAGACCATACGCAGTATTTT. Translated: CASSLASGDHTQYF.

This clonotype was seen many times. V usage is TRBV7-2 and J usage is TRBJ2-7; possibly TRBD1 or TRBD2 for D (6 bases each). V was clipped by 4 bases and J by 2 bases, with 27 bases between them. The germline CDR1 and CDR2 sequences are SGHTA and FQGNSA. CDR3 length: 19 amino acids. The CDR3 DNA is TGTGCCAGCAGCTCATACGTGTGGGGGGCAACCCAAACTCCCTACGAGCAGTACTTC. Translation gives CASSSYVWGATQTPYEQYF.

There are many counts of this clonotype. V usage is TRBV7-8 and J usage is TRBJ2-5; D not certain. The CDR3 is 13 amino acids. Germline V lookup: CDR1 SGHVS, CDR2 FQNEAQ. V lost 0 bases, J lost 7 bases, and 9 bases lay in between. The chain's CDR3 is CASSLAASGTQYF. CDR3 DNA sequence: TGTGCCAGCAGCTTAGCTGCTTCGGGGACCCAGTACTTC.

This clonotype was picked up many times. The chain links TRBV12-3 or TRBV12-4 to TRBJ2-3, with 9 bases matching TRBD2. This CDR3 contains 15 residues. V shed 3 bases and J 4 bases; nucleotides not matched to a gene: 5. The CDR3 region is CASSFLSGSADTQYF. CDR3 in DNA: TGTGCCAGCAGTTTTCTTAGCGGGAGTGCAGATACGCAGTATTTT.